Following are 16 T cell receptor beta chains from one sample sequenced in a study of T cells after posttransplantation cyclophosphamide. Using immunoSEQ multiplex PCR, the repertoire was profiled, and TCRdb retains in-frame clones only, with some absent. The data show about 31,000 clones, roughly 91% seen once. Cells defined as naive were viable CD3+CD4+ or CD3+CD8+ and CCR7+CD45RA+CD45RO-CD95-CD27+CD28+. Material: naive CD4+ T cells sorted from blood. All receptors come from a man in his thirties or forties in good health and a related stem cell transplant donor.

The chain links TRBV6-5 to TRBJ2-1, with 8 bases aligning to TRBD2. Germline loops: CDR1 MNHEY, CDR2 SVGAGI. V shed 8 bases and J 0 bases; nucleotides not matched to a gene: 6. The CDR3 spans 15 residues. The CDR3, as DNA: TGTGCCAGCTCGGGAGGGACGAGCTCCTACAATGAGCAGTTCTTC. Its protein is CASSGGTSSYNEQFF.

The V and J genes are TRBV4-1 and TRBJ1-5, with D uncertain. There are 17 residues in the CDR3. The V and J ends lost 2 bases and 0 bases respectively, with 14 bases between them. Per the germline V gene, CDR1 is MGHRA and CDR2 is YSYEKL. As DNA, the CDR3 is TGCGCCAGCAGCCAATTGCCTCACTCTTATAGCAATCAGCCCCAGCATTTT. This encodes CASSQLPHSYSNQPQHF.

The chain recombines TRBV9 with TRBJ1-1; D might be TRBD1 (6 bases). The germline V gene encodes CDR1 SGDLS and CDR2 YYNGEE. This CDR3 has 13 residues. Trimming left V 0 bases short and J 6 bases short, with 9 bases between. CDR3 bases: TGTGCCAGCAGCGTAGTCAGGGGCGCTGAAGCTTTCTTT. Amino acid sequence: CASSVVRGAEAFF.

This chain connects TRBV19 to TRBJ1-2; D gene uncertain. Trimming shortened V by 7 bases and J by 0 bases, and 12 bases separated the two germline ends. This CDR3 is built from 14 residues. The germline V gene has CDR1 LNHDA and CDR2 SQIVND (reference sequence). CDR3 sequence (DNA): TGTGCCAGTATCGCAGCGGGAACTAACTATGGCTACACCTTC. Its protein is CASIAAGTNYGYTF.

The CDR3, as DNA: TGTGCCAGCAGTTACCTGCAGTATAATTCACCCCTCCACTTT. As protein: CASSYLQYNSPLHF. The chain joins TRBV6-5 to TRBJ1-6; D is undetermined. CDR1 is MNHEY and CDR2 is SVGAGI in the germline V gene. The CDR3 runs 14 residues. V gave up 2 bases and J gave up 4 bases, with 6 bases separating them.

This clone was observed once. The rearrangement uses TRBV19 and TRBJ2-2, with 7 bases identical to TRBD2. The germline CDR1 and CDR2 sequences are LNHDA and SQIVND (reference sequence). V was clipped by 2 bases and J by 5 bases; unmatched bases: 8. CDR3 length: 16 amino acids. The CDR3 is CASSIRSGLVTGELFF. DNA for the CDR3: TGTGCCAGTAGTATAAGGAGTGGACTAGTTACCGGGGAGCTGTTTTTT. Filled out from reference TRBV19 and TRBJ2-2, the complete variable domain reads DGGITQSPKYLFRKEGQNVTLSCEQNLNHDAMYWYRQDPGQGLRLIYYSQIVNDFQKGDIAEGYSVSREKKESFPLTVTSAQKNPTAFYLCASSIRSGLVTGELFFGEGSRLTVL.

V usage is TRBV19 and J usage is TRBJ1-5; D is uncertain. Trimming shortened V by 3 bases and J by 1 base, and 10 bases separated the two germline ends. Germline loops: CDR1 LNHDA, CDR2 SQIVND (reference sequence). The CDR3 spans 15 residues. DNA of the CDR3: TGTGCCAGTAGTATCAGCGGCGGCAGCAATCAGCCCCAGCATTTT. Amino acids: CASSISGGSNQPQHF.

This clone was seen more than once but under ten times. This chain uses TRBV2 with TRBJ2-7; maybe TRBD1 (6 bases). The germline V and J ends were trimmed by 8 bases and 0 bases, with 8 bases remaining between them. This CDR3 has 12 residues. Germline-derived CDR1 and CDR2 are SNHLY and FYNNEI. The CDR3 nucleotides are TGTGCCAGCGGACAGTACTCCTACGAGCAGTACTTC. It yields the protein CASGQYSYEQYF.

V is TRBV19 and J is TRBJ1-5; the D gene is possibly TRBD1 (5 bases). Germline CDR1 LNHDA, CDR2 SQIVND (reference sequence). This CDR3 has 17 residues. V was clipped by 1 base and J by 0 bases, with 13 bases between them. CDR3 coding DNA: TGTGCCAGTAGTATAGTGCAGGGAATCTATAGCAATCAGCCCCAGCATTTT. Protein product: CASSIVQGIYSNQPQHF.

The chain employs TRBV5-4 and TRBJ1-3; a possible D gene is TRBD1 (5 bases). Germline V gives CDR1 SGHNT, CDR2 YYREEE (reference sequence). CDR3 length equals 16 residues. Trimming shortened V by 0 bases and J by 0 bases, and 10 bases separated the two germline ends. The chain's CDR3 is CASSLAIGDSGNTIYF. CDR3 bases: TGTGCCAGCAGCTTGGCCATAGGGGACTCTGGAAACACCATATATTTT.

The V and J genes are TRBV6-5 and TRBJ1-1; D is possibly TRBD1 (6 bases). The CDR3 length is 13 residues. The V gene lost 6 bases and the J gene lost 5 bases, with 13 bases spanning the gap. The germline V gene encodes CDR1 MNHEY and CDR2 SVGAGI. The CDR3 DNA is TGTGCCAGCAGCCCTAACAGGGTAACTGAAGCTTTCTTT. Encoded protein: CASSPNRVTEAFF.

There are a few counts of this clone. J is TRBJ1-3 and V is TRBV19, with 7 bases aligning to TRBD1. Germline V gives CDR1 LNHDA, CDR2 SQIVND (reference sequence). J was trimmed by 4 bases and V by 10 bases; bases with no gene match: 4. The CDR3 extends over 12 amino acids. The CDR3 nucleotides are TGTGCCACCCTGACAGGGGGAAACACCATATATTTT. It codes for CATLTGGNTIYF.

V usage is TRBV2 and J usage is TRBJ2-3; D call uncertain. Germline-derived CDR1 and CDR2 are SNHLY and FYNNEI. The CDR3 spans 11 residues. V lost 4 bases, J lost 5 bases, and 4 bases lay in between. The CDR3 loop is CASSGGDTQYF. DNA for the CDR3: TGTGCCAGCAGTGGCGGAGATACGCAGTATTTT.

This chain uses TRBV9 with TRBJ1-1, with TRBD1 identical over 7 bases. The CDR3 spans 15 residues. CDR1 SGDLS and CDR2 YYNGEE come from the germline V gene. The J segment lost 1 base and the V segment lost 1 base, leaving 4 bases of the junction unmatched. The chain's CDR3 is CASSVQGGWNTEAFF. In DNA form, the CDR3 reads TGTGCCAGCAGCGTACAGGGGGGATGGAACACTGAAGCTTTCTTT.

The chain employs TRBV9 and TRBJ2-7; 8 bases match TRBD1. Germline lookup yields CDR1 SGDLS and CDR2 YYNGEE. The J segment lost 5 bases and the V segment lost 0 bases, leaving 10 bases of the junction unmatched. The CDR3 consists of 16 residues. The chain's CDR3 is CASSVGARGRINEQYF. CDR3 bases: TGTGCCAGCAGCGTAGGTGCCAGGGGGCGCATAAACGAGCAGTACTTC.

V is TRBV5-1 and J is TRBJ1-1, with unresolved D. CDR1 SGHRS and CDR2 YFSETQ come from the germline V gene. Trimming left V 0 bases short and J 5 bases short, with 11 bases between. The CDR3 has 14 residues. The CDR3 DNA is TGCGCCAGCAGCTTGGAGTGGTTGGCTACTGAAGCTTTCTTT. Translation: CASSLEWLATEAFF.